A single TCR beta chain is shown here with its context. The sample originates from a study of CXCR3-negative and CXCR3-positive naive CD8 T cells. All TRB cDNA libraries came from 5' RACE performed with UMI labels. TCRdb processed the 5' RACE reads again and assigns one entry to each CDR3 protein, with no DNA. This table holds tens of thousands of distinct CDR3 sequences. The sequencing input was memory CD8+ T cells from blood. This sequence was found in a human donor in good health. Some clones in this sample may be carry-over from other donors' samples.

The CDR3 region is CASSSPKEGRGQETQYF. The chain uses TRBV28 and TRBJ2-5; there is no DNA to check the TCRdb D call of TRBD2. The CDR3 sequence is 17 residues long. Germline V gene lookup returns CDR1 MDHEN and CDR2 SYDVKM.